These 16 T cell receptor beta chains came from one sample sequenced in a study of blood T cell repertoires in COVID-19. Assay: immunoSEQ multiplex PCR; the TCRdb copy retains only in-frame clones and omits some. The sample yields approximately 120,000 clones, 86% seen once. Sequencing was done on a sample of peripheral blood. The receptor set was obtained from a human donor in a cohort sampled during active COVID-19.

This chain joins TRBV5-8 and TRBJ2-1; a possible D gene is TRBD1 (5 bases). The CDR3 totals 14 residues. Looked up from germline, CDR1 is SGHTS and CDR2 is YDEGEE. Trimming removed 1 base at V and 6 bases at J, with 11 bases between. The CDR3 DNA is TGTGCCAGCAGCTTGCGCCAGGGTGGCAATGAGCAGTTCTTC. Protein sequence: CASSLRQGGNEQFF.

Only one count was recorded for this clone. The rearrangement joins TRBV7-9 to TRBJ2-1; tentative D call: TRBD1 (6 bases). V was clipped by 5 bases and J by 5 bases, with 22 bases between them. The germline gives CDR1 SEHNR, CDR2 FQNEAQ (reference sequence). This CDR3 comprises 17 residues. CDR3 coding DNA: TGTGCCAGCAGCCCCCTGGGGGACATTGACCCTAACAATGAGCAGTTCTTC. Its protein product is CASSPLGDIDPNNEQFF.

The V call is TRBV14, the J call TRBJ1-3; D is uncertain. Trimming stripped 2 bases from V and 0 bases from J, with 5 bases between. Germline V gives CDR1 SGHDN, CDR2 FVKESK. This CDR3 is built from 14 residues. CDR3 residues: CASSQWSSGNTIYF. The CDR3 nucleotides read TGTGCCAGCAGCCAATGGAGCTCTGGAAACACCATATATTTT. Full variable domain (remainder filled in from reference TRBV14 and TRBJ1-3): EAGVTQFPSHSVIEKGQTVTLRCDPISGHDNLYWYRRVMGKEIKFLLHFVKESKQDESGMPNNRFLAERTGGTYSTLKVQPAELEDSGVYFCASSQWSSGNTIYFGEGSWLTVV.

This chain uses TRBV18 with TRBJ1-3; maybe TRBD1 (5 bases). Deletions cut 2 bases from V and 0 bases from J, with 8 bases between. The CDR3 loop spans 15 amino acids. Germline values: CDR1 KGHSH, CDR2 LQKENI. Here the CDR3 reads CASSPRTSSGNTIYF. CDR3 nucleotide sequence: TGTGCCAGCTCACCAAGGACATCCTCTGGAAACACCATATATTTT.

The CDR3 protein is CASSPLQRTGGINEQFF. The DNA for the CDR3 is TGTGCCAGCTCACCCCTCCAACGGACAGGGGGGATCAATGAGCAGTTCTTC. This rearrangement joins TRBV18 to TRBJ2-1; 10 bases match TRBD1. The CDR3 is 17 amino acids. Germline trimming cut 3 bases from V and 6 bases from J; bases unmatched to any gene: 11. Germline V gives CDR1 KGHSH, CDR2 LQKENI.

CDR3 residues: CASRRTGLDYEQYF. CDR3 nucleotide sequence: TGTGCCAGCAGGCGGACAGGGCTAGACTACGAGCAGTACTTC. The V and J genes are TRBV2 and TRBJ2-7; 8 bases fit TRBD1. The CDR3 is made up of 14 amino acids. V shed 6 bases and J 3 bases; nucleotides not matched to a gene: 7. The germline V gene has CDR1 SNHLY and CDR2 FYNNEI. The full variable domain, with the rest looked up from reference TRBV2 and TRBJ2-7, is EPEVTQTPSHQVTQMGQEVILRCVPISNHLYFYWYRQILGQKVEFLVSFYNNEISEKSEIFDDQFSVERPDGSNFTLKIRSTKLEDSAMYFCASRRTGLDYEQYFGPGTRLTVT.

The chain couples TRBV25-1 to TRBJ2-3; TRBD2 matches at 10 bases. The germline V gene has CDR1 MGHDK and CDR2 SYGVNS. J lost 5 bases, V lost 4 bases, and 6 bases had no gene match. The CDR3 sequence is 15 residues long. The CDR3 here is CASSVSGRAEDTQYF. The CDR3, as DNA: TGTGCCAGCAGTGTGAGCGGGAGGGCCGAAGATACGCAGTATTTT. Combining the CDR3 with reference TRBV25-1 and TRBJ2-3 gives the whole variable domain EADIYQTPRYLVIGTGKKITLECSQTMGHDKMYWYQQDPGMELHLIHYSYGVNSTEKGDLSSESTVSRIRTEHFPLTLESARPSHTSQYLCASSVSGRAEDTQYFGPGTRLTVL.

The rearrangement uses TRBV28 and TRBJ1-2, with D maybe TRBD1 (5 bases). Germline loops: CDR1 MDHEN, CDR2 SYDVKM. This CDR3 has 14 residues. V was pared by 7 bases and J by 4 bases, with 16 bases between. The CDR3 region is CASTLGQGPYGYTF. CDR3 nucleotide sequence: TGTGCCAGCACCTTGGGGCAGGGCCCCTATGGCTACACCTTC.

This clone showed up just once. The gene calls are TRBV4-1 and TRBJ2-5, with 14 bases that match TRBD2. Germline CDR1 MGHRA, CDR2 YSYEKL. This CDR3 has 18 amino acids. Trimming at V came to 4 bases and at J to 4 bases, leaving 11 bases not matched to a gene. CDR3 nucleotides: TGCGCCAGCAGCCGAAGGGGACTAGCGGGAGATGGTGGAGAGACCCAGTACTTC. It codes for CASSRRGLAGDGGETQYF.

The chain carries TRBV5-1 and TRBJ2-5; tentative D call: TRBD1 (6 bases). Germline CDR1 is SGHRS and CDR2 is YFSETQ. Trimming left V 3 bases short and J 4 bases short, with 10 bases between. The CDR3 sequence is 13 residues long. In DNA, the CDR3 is TGCGCCAGCAGCTACAGGGAACGAGAGACCCAGTACTTC. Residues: CASSYRERETQYF. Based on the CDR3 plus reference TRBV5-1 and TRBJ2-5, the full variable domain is KAGVTQTPRYLIKTRGQQVTLSCSPISGHRSVSWYQQTPGQGLQFLFEYFSETQRNKGNFPGRFSGRQFSNSRSEMNVSTLELGDSALYLCASSYRERETQYFGPGTRLLVL.

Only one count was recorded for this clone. The CDR3 protein is CASTTGSFSEQYF. Written as DNA, the CDR3 is TGTGCCAGCACGACAGGGAGTTTTTCCGAGCAGTACTTC. The chain recombines TRBV28 with TRBJ2-7; 7 bases line up with TRBD1. This CDR3 is built from 13 residues. V lost 7 bases to trimming and J lost 6 bases; unmatched junction nucleotides: 9. The germline CDR1 and CDR2 sequences are MDHEN and SYDVKM.

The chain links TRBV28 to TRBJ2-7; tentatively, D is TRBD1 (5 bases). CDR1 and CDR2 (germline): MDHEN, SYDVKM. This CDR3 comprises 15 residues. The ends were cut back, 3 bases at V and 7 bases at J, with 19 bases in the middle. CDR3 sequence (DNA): TGTGCCAGCAGTTTCACCCAGTCTGGGGCGAGGGAGCAGTACTTC. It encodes CASSFTQSGAREQYF.

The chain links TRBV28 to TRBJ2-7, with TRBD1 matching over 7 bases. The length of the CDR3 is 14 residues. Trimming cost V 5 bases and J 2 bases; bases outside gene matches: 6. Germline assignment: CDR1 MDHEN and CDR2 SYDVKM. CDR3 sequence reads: CASSRQGTPYEQYF. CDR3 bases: TGTGCCAGCAGTCGACAGGGAACCCCCTACGAGCAGTACTTC.

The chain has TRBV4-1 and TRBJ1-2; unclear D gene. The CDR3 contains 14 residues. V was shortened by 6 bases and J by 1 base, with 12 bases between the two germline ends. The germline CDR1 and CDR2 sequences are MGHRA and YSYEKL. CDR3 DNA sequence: TGCGCCAGCAGTCCAAGGGAGGGTAACTATGGCTACACCTTC. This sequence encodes CASSPREGNYGYTF.

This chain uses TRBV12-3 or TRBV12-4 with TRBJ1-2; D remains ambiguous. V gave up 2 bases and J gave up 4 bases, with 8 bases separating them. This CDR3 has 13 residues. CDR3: CASSLIGGYGYTF. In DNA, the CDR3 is TGTGCCAGCAGTTTAATCGGTGGCTATGGCTACACCTTC.

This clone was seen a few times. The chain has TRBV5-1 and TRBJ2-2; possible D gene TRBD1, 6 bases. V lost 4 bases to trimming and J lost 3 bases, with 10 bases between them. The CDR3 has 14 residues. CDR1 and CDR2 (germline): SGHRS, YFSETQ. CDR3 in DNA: TGCGCCAGCAGCGCAGGGGCGGACACCGGGGAGCTGTTTTTT. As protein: CASSAGADTGELFF.